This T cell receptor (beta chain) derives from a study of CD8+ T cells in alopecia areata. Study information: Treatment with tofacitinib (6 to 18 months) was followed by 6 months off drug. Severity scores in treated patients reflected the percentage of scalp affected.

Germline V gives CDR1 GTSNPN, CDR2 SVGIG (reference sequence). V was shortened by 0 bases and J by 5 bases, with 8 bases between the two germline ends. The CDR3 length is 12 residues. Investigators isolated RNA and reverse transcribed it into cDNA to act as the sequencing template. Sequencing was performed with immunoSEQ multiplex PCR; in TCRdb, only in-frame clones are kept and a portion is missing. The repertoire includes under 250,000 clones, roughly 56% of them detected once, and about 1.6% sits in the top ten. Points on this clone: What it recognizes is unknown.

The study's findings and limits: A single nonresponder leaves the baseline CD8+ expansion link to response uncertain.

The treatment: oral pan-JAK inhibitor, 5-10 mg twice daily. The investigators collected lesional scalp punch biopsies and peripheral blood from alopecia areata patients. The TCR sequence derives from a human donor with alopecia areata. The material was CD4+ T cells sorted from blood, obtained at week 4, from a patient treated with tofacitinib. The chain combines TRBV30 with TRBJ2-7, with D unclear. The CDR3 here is CAWSVLGNEQYF. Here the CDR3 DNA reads TGTGCCTGGAGTGTACTCGGCAACGAGCAGTACTTC.